Listed here are 27 T cell receptor beta chains from one sample, sequenced in a study of T cells in Graves' hyperthyroidism and ophthalmopathy. Amplification yielded TCR beta CDR3 regions, with RNA transcripts as the source. HTBI primers drove first-round RT-PCR of the TCR CDR3. MiXCR was run by TCRdb on the multiplex PCR reads, yielding one entry per CDR3 protein. The table has approximately 640,000 distinct CDR3 sequences, 17% seen once; the top ten hold roughly a sixth. The sample comprised blood. The receptors originated from a man in his fifties with Graves' hyperthyroidism.

There are many counts of this clonotype. This chain uses TRBV2 with TRBJ2-7; 11 nucleotides match TRBD1. This CDR3 comprises 14 residues. The germline gives CDR1 SNHLY, CDR2 FYNNEI. V shed 11 bases, J shed 3 bases, and the junction held 9 bases outside the gene matches. The CDR3 DNA follows: TGTGCCGGACGGCTCGGGACAGGGGGCTACGAGCAGTACTTC. Its protein product is CAGRLGTGGYEQYF.

The V and J genes are TRBV12-3 or TRBV12-4 and TRBJ2-7, with TRBD1 as a possible D gene (6 bases). V was shortened by 4 bases and J by 3 bases, with 13 bases between the two germline ends. CDR3 length equals 14 residues. CDR3 protein: CASSSGETNYEQYF. The CDR3 nucleotides are TGTGCCAGCAGTTCAGGGGAAACCAACTACGAGCAGTACTTC.

This clonotype occurred a few times. The J gene is TRBJ2-7, the V gene TRBV12-3 or TRBV12-4; D not resolved. This CDR3 has 14 residues. Trimming left V 3 bases short and J 2 bases short, with 11 bases between. Here the CDR3 DNA reads TGTGCCAGCAGTTTTGGCGACATCACCTACGAGCAGTACTTC. It yields the protein CASSFGDITYEQYF.

The chain is built from TRBV28 and TRBJ2-7; 9 bases match TRBD2. The CDR3 spans 14 residues. The V segment lost 5 bases and the J segment 3 bases; nucleotides outside the gene matches: 5. CDR1 MDHEN and CDR2 SYDVKM come from the germline V gene. CDR3 residues: CASSRLAEDYEQYF. For the CDR3, the DNA is TGTGCCAGCAGTCGACTAGCGGAAGACTACGAGCAGTACTTC. Drawing the rest from reference TRBV28 and TRBJ2-7, the complete variable domain is DVKVTQSSRYLVKRTGEKVFLECVQDMDHENMFWYRQDPGLGLRLIYFSYDVKMKEKGDIPEGYSVSREKKERFSLILESASTNQTSMYLCASSRLAEDYEQYFGPGTRLTVT.

At least ten counts were recorded for this clonotype. The genes are TRBV18 and TRBJ2-1; the match to TRBD2 covers 11 bases. Trimming removed 6 bases from V and 4 bases from J; junction bases left unmatched: 8. CDR3 length equals 16 residues. The germline V gene encodes CDR1 KGHSH and CDR2 LQKENI. CDR3 protein: CASSHTVAGGYNEQFF. CDR3 sequence (DNA): TGTGCCAGCTCCCACACCGTAGCGGGAGGGTACAATGAGCAGTTCTTC.

This sequence joins TRBV6-1 and TRBJ2-1, with a tentative D call TRBD2 (7 bases). Germline V gene sequence: CDR1 MNHNS, CDR2 SASEGT. The CDR3 is 14 amino acids. Trimming left V 7 bases short and J 5 bases short, with 15 bases between. CDR3 protein: CASNLGGANNEQFF. In DNA, the CDR3 is TGTGCCAGCAACCTAGGGGGGGCAAACAATGAGCAGTTCTTC.

This clonotype was seen a handful of times. The CDR3 nucleotides are TGTGCCAGCAGACGAAGAGAAGAAGAGACCCAGTACTTC. The encoded protein is CASRRREEETQYF. The chain links TRBV6-7 to TRBJ2-5; D is unclear. TRBV6-7 qualifies as an ORF whose function is uncertain. V was pared by 6 bases and J by 3 bases, with 11 bases between. CDR3 length: 13 amino acids.

This clonotype was recorded many times. V and J are TRBV28 and TRBJ2-7; TRBD1 matches at 10 bases. Trimming at V came to 6 bases and at J to 4 bases, leaving 9 bases not matched to a gene. Germline CDR1 MDHEN, CDR2 SYDVKM. The CDR3 runs to 15 residues. The CDR3 region is CASRSQGQGGYEQYF. CDR3 bases: TGTGCCAGCAGGTCGCAAGGACAGGGGGGATACGAGCAGTACTTC.

This clonotype was detected a few times. The rearrangement joins TRBV11-3 to TRBJ2-3; tentative D call: TRBD2 (5 bases). Germline lookup yields CDR1 SGHNT and CDR2 YENEEA. This CDR3 contains 15 residues. The ends were cut back, 5 bases at V and 1 base at J, with 13 bases in the middle. The CDR3 reads CASSPGEHRTDTQYF. DNA of the CDR3: TGTGCCAGCAGCCCCGGGGAGCACCGCACAGATACGCAGTATTTT.

DNA of the CDR3: TGCAGCGTTGAGTTAACAGGGAGCTCCTACAATGAGCAGTTCTTC. The encoded protein is CSVELTGSSYNEQFF. This chain connects TRBV29-1 to TRBJ2-1; D possibly corresponds to TRBD1 (6 bases). The length of the CDR3 is 15 residues. With 3 bases removed from V and 0 bases from J, the gap between germline ends came to 12 bases. CDR1 is SQVTM and CDR2 is ANQGSEA in the germline V gene.

This clonotype turned up a few times. This rearrangement joins TRBV19 to TRBJ2-6, with TRBD1 identical over 7 bases. Germline trimming cut 3 bases from V and 1 base from J; bases unmatched to any gene: 6. Germline CDR1 is LNHDA and CDR2 is SQIVND (reference sequence). CDR3 length equals 17 residues. CDR3 protein: CASSMGAGGSGANVLTF. DNA for the CDR3: TGTGCCAGTAGTATGGGGGCAGGGGGTTCTGGGGCCAACGTCCTGACTTTC. Looking up the rest from reference TRBV19 and TRBJ2-6 gives the full variable domain: DGGITQSPKYLFRKEGQNVTLSCEQNLNHDAMYWYRQDPGQGLRLIYYSQIVNDFQKGDIAEGYSVSREKKESFPLTVTSAQKNPTAFYLCASSMGAGGSGANVLTFGAGSRLTVL.

This clonotype has a handful of counts. This rearrangement joins TRBV6-2 or TRBV6-3 to TRBJ2-1, with D possibly TRBD2 on 5 matching bases. This CDR3 has 14 amino acids. Trimming took 5 bases from V and 1 from J, leaving 9 bases between them. CDR1 is MNHEY and CDR2 is SVGEGT in the germline V gene. As DNA, the CDR3 is TGTGCCAGCAGTGTACTAGAATCCTACAATGAGCAGTTCTTC. Its protein is CASSVLESYNEQFF.

The chain recombines TRBV6-9 with TRBJ2-1; 14 bases are a match to TRBD2. With V trimmed by 4 bases and J by 2 bases, 7 bases remained unmatched. The CDR3 loop spans 18 amino acids. The V gene's germline CDR1 is MNHGY and CDR2 SVAAGI. The CDR3 reads CASSWGLAGEGAYNEQFF. CDR3 DNA sequence: TGTGCCAGCAGTTGGGGACTAGCGGGGGAGGGGGCCTACAATGAGCAGTTCTTC.

This clonotype was detected many times. The chain links TRBV19 to TRBJ1-3; 7 bases fit TRBD1. CDR3 size: 17 residues. CDR1 and CDR2 from the germline V gene are LNHDA and SQIVND (reference sequence). V trimming: 5 bases; J trimming: 4 bases; junction bases outside the gene matches: 14. CDR3 in amino acids: CASSAHRDRPGGNTIYF. CDR3 in DNA: TGTGCCAGTAGTGCACACAGGGACAGACCTGGAGGAAACACCATATATTTT.

This clonotype was seen only a few times. J is TRBJ2-7 and V is TRBV18; no reliable D call. There are 13 residues in the CDR3. Germline values: CDR1 KGHSH, CDR2 LQKENI. V dropped 6 bases and J dropped 0 bases, with 9 bases sitting between them. Here the CDR3 reads CASSEYNSYEQYF. For the CDR3, the DNA is TGTGCCAGCTCTGAGTACAACTCCTACGAGCAGTACTTC.

This clonotype has at least ten counts. The V gene is TRBV27, the J gene TRBJ2-2, with a weak D call TRBD2 (7 bases). Trimming took 8 bases from V and 2 from J, leaving 18 bases between them. The CDR3 length is 16 residues. CDR1 is MNHEY, CDR2 SMNVEV, per germline (reference sequence). The DNA of the CDR3 is TGTGCCAGCCTAAATCGGGGGGCAATAAACACCGGGGAGCTGTTTTTT. Residues: CASLNRGAINTGELFF.

This clonotype was detected many times. This chain connects TRBV11-1 to TRBJ2-1; no reliable D call. The CDR3 is 15 amino acids. V lost 2 bases and J 6 bases, leaving 14 bases between the germline ends. Germline CDR1 is SGHAT and CDR2 is FQDESV (reference sequence). This CDR3 is CASSLFPTRANEQFF. The CDR3 DNA reads TGTGCCAGCAGCTTATTTCCCACCCGAGCCAATGAGCAGTTCTTC.

This clonotype has a count of ten or more. The chain has TRBV7-8 and TRBJ1-5; 8 positions agree with TRBD1. The junction had 4 bases not matched to a gene; V was cut back by 5 bases and J by 7 bases. The CDR3 length is 13 residues. Germline CDR1 and CDR2: SGHVS and FQNEAQ. The CDR3 spells CASSDDRGQPQHF. The DNA for the CDR3 is TGTGCCAGCAGCGACGACAGGGGACAGCCCCAGCATTTT.

This clonotype was observed at least ten times. The genes are TRBV27 and TRBJ2-1; TRBD2 aligns across 13 bases. The germline gives CDR1 MNHEY, CDR2 SMNVEV (reference sequence). CDR3 length equals 13 residues. V trimming: 10 bases; J trimming: 6 bases; junction bases outside the gene matches: 3. The CDR3 protein is CATGTSGTNEQFF. The CDR3 DNA reads as TGTGCCACCGGGACTAGCGGGACCAATGAGCAGTTCTTC.

The rearrangement joins TRBV9 to TRBJ2-1; the D gene is possibly TRBD1 (6 bases). The CDR3 totals 13 residues. Trimming removed 2 bases from V and 7 bases from J, with 10 bases in between. The V gene's germline CDR1 is SGDLS and CDR2 YYNGEE. The CDR3 sequence: CASSVTGLNEQFF. The CDR3, as DNA: TGTGCCAGCAGCGTCACAGGGTTGAATGAGCAGTTCTTC.

This clonotype was seen more than once but under ten times. V is TRBV15 and J is TRBJ2-1; weak D call: TRBD2 (5 bases). The V and J ends lost 4 bases and 4 bases respectively, with 17 bases between them. CDR1 is LNHNV and CDR2 is YYDKDF in the germline V gene (reference sequence). CDR3 length equals 16 residues. The CDR3 region is CATSISGRVLYNEQFF. Written as DNA, the CDR3 is TGTGCCACCAGCATCTCCGGGCGGGTACTTTACAATGAGCAGTTCTTC.

V gene TRBV2 combines with J gene TRBJ2-7, with a weak D call TRBD1 (5 bases). V was trimmed by 5 bases and J by 6 bases, leaving 17 bases between them. The length of the CDR3 is 14 residues. Germline assignment: CDR1 SNHLY and CDR2 FYNNEI. This chain's CDR3 is CASSRDRMGPEQYF. CDR3 nucleotide sequence: TGTGCCAGCAGTAGGGATCGAATGGGGCCCGAGCAGTACTTC.

This clonotype was found many times. J is TRBJ1-2 and V is TRBV12-3 or TRBV12-4, with 8 positions matching TRBD1. This CDR3 has 14 residues. The V and J ends lost 6 bases and 5 bases, in that order; junction bases with no gene match: 8. In nucleotides, the CDR3 is TGTGCCAGCAGACCGGGACAGGACGTATATGGCTACACCTTC. Protein product: CASRPGQDVYGYTF.

The chain recombines TRBV5-1 with TRBJ2-4, with 9 bases lining up with TRBD1. V gave up 4 bases and J gave up 8 bases; unmatched junction bases: 10. CDR1 and CDR2 (germline): SGHRS, YFSETQ. CDR3 length: 15 residues. The CDR3 region has the DNA TGCGCCAGCAGCCAGGGACAGGGATGGTGGGACATTCAGTACTTC. It is translated as CASSQGQGWWDIQYF.

This clonotype occurred many times. This sequence joins TRBV6-6 and TRBJ2-1, with D unclear. Germline assignment: CDR1 MNHNY and CDR2 SVGAGI (reference sequence). V was cut by 0 bases and J by 9 bases, with 12 bases left in between. The CDR3 covers 14 residues. CDR3: CASSYSNWDSEQFF. CDR3 in DNA: TGTGCCAGCAGTTACTCGAATTGGGATTCTGAGCAGTTCTTC.

In this sample, this clonotype turned up many times. The CDR3 DNA reads TGTGCCAGCAGTGAAGAAGGCCCGGGTGTTAGTGGCACAGATACGCAGTATTTT. Protein product: CASSEEGPGVSGTDTQYF. The rearrangement links TRBV2 to TRBJ2-3; D gene ambiguous. This CDR3 comprises 18 residues. In germline, CDR1 is SNHLY, CDR2 FYNNEI. V was pared by 1 base and J by 1 base, with 18 bases between. Filled out from reference TRBV2 and TRBJ2-3, the complete variable domain reads EPEVTQTPSHQVTQMGQEVILRCVPISNHLYFYWYRQILGQKVEFLVSFYNNEISEKSEIFDDQFSVERPDGSNFTLKIRSTKLEDSAMYFCASSEEGPGVSGTDTQYFGPGTRLTVL.

Comments on this clonotype: Just one base apart from a much larger clone, this may be a read error. V gene TRBV2 combines with J gene TRBJ2-2, with D perhaps matching TRBD1 (6 bases). CDR1 is SNHLY, CDR2 FYNNEI, per germline. The CDR3 extends over 14 amino acids. The CDR3 here is CASKPGENTGDLFF. For the CDR3, the DNA is TGTGCCAGCAAACCAGGGGAAAACACCGGGGACCTGTTTTTT.